The 3 T cell receptor beta chains presented below share a single source sample, sequenced in a study of human T cells and chemical hapten exposure. From the RACE reads, TCRdb called clonotypes with MiXCR, one entry per CDR3 protein. This table holds just under 60,000 distinct CDR3 sequences, roughly an eighth found once. Noted time point: patch test 3, about 24 weeks after DPC sensitization. The treatment here: therapeutic diphenylcyclopropenone sensitization with weekly scalp DPC. Sequencing was performed on whole blood, taken in connection with sensitization to the hapten diphenylcyclopropenone (DPC). Receptors were obtained from a man under 40 with alopecia areata. Some clones in this sample may be carry-over from other donors' samples.

This clonotype appeared many times. The chain has TRBV18 and TRBJ1-5, with D perhaps matching TRBD1 (5 bases). The CDR3 covers 15 residues. Trimming pared 2 bases from V and 5 bases from J, leaving 13 bases between. Germline lookup yields CDR1 KGHSH and CDR2 LQKENI. CDR3 loop: CASSPGRDNYQPQHF. The CDR3 bases are TGTGCCAGCTCACCAGGCAGGGATAACTATCAGCCCCAGCATTTT.

This clonotype was seen ten or more times. This sequence joins TRBV7-9 and TRBJ2-3; the D is unclear. The V end was cut by 5 bases, the J end by 6 bases, with 12 bases between. This CDR3 has 13 residues. Germline CDR1 reads SEHNR; CDR2 reads FQNEAQ (reference sequence). The CDR3 is CASSPPPDDTQYF. In DNA, the CDR3 is TGTGCCAGCAGCCCCCCCCCGGACGATACGCAGTATTTT.

The V gene is TRBV27, the J gene TRBJ1-1, with a weak D call TRBD1 (6 bases). The length of the CDR3 is 15 residues. The germline V gene has CDR1 MNHEY and CDR2 SMNVEV (reference sequence). The V and J ends lost 5 bases and 4 bases respectively, with 17 bases between them. This CDR3 reads CASSTTGALSTEAFF. For the CDR3, the DNA is TGTGCCAGCAGTACGACAGGCGCCCTTAGCACTGAAGCTTTCTTT.